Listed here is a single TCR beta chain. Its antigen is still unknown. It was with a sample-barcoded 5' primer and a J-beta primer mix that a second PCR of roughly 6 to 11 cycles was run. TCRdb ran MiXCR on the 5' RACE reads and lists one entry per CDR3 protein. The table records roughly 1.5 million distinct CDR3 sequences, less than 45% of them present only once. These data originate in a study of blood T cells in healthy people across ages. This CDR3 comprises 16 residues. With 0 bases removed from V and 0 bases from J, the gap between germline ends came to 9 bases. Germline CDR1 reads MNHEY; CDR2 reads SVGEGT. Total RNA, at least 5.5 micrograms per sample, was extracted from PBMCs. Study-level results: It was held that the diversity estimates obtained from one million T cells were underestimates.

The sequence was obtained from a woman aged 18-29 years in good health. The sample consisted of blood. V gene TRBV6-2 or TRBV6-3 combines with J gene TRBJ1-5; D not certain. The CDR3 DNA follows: TGTGCCAGCAGTTACTCGGCCGAGTATAGCAATCAGCCCCAGCATTTT. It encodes CASSYSAEYSNQPQHF.